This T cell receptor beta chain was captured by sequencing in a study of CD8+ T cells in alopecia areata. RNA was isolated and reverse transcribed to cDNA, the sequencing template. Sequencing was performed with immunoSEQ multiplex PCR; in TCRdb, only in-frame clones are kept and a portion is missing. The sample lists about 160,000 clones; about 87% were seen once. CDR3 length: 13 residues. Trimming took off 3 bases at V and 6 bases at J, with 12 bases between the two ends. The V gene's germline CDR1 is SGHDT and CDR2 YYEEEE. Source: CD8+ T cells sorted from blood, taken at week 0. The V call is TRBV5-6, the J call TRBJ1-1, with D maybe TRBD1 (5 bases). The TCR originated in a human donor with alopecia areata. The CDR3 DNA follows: TGTGCCAGCAGCTATGGCCAGGGCGCTGAAGCTTTCTTT. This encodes CASSYGQGAEAFF.